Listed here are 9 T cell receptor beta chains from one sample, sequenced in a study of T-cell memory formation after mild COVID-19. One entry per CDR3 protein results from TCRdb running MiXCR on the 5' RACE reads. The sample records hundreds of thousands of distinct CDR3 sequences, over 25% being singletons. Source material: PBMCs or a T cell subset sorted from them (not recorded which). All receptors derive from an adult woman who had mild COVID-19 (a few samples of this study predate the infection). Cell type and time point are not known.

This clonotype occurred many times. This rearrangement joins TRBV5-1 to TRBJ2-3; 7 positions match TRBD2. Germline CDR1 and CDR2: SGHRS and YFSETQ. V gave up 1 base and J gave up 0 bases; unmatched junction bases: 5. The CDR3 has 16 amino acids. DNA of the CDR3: TGCGCCAGCAGCTTGTGGGCGGGGGTGAGCACAGATACGCAGTATTTT. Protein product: CASSLWAGVSTDTQYF.

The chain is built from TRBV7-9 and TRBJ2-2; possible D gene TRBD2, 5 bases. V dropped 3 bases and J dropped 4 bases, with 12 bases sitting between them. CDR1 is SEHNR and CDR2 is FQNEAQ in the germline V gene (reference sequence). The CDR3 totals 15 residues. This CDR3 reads CASSLRAEFTGELFF. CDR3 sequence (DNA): TGTGCCAGCAGCTTGAGGGCCGAGTTCACCGGGGAGCTGTTTTTT.

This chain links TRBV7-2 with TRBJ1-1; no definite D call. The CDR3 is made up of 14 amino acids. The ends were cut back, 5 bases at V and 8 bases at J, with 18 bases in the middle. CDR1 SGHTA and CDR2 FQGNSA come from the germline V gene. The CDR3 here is CASSRLVGRSEAFF. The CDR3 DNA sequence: TGTGCCAGCAGCCGACTGGTCGGGCGATCAGAAGCTTTCTTT.

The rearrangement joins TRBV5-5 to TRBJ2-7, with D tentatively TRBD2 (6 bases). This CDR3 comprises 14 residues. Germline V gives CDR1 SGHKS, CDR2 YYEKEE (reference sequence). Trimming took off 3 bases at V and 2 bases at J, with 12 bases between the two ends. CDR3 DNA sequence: TGTGCCAGCAGCTCAAACCGGGAGACCTACGAGCAGTACTTC. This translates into CASSSNRETYEQYF.

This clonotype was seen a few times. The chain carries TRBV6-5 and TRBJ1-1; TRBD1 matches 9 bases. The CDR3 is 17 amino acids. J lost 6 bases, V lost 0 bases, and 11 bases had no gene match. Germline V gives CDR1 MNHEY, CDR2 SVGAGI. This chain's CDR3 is CASSYSTGQGRRSEAFF. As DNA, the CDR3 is TGTGCCAGCAGTTACTCGACGGGACAGGGTCGGCGATCTGAAGCTTTCTTT.

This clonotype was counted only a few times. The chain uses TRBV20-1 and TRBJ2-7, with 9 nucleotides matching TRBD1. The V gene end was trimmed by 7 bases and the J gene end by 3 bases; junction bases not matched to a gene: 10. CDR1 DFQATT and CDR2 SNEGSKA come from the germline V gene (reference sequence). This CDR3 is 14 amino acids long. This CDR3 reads CSGSFGQGYYEQYF. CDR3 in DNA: TGCAGTGGGTCCTTCGGACAGGGGTACTACGAGCAGTACTTC.

CDR3 amino acids: CASSFGAGVRADTQYF. For the CDR3, the DNA is TGCGCCAGCAGCTTCGGGGCGGGGGTGAGGGCAGATACGCAGTATTTT. The chain carries TRBV5-1 and TRBJ2-3; 7 bases line up with TRBD2. The CDR3 is 16 residues long. The ends lost 2 bases at V and 4 bases at J; junction bases unmatched: 10. Germline CDR1 and CDR2: SGHRS and YFSETQ.

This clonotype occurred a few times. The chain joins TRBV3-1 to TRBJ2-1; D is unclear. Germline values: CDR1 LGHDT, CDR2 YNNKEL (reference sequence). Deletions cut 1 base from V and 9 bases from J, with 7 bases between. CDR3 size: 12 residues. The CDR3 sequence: CASSQGVTEQFF. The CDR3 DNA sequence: TGTGCCAGCAGCCAAGGGGTTACTGAGCAGTTCTTC.

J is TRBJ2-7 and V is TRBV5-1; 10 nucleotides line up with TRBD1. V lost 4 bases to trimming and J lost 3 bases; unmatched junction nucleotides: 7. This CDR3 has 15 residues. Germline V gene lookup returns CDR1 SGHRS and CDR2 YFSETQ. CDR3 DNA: TGCGCCAGCAGCCCTCCGGGACAGGGGATCTACGAGCAGTACTTC. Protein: CASSPPGQGIYEQYF.